Presented here are 18 T cell receptor beta chains from one specimen sequenced in a study of T cells in Graves' hyperthyroidism and ophthalmopathy (dated by TCRdb to the late 2010s). Preparation of the library involved multiplex PCR. TCRdb records Illumina HiSeq 2000 as the sequencer. Amplification of TCR beta CDR3 regions was carried out from RNA transcripts. A first-round RT-PCR of the TCR CDR3 used the HTBI primer set with the Qiagen OneStep RT-PCR kit. TCRdb took the public reads, trimmed them with fastp at Q25, ran MiXCR for clone calling and kept in-frame beta chains. Rows merge per CDR3 protein into single entries with the most common DNA and genes. The sample contains nearly 750,000 distinct CDR3 sequences, approximately 40% of them found a single time. The ten largest clones take up around 31% of the sample. The sequenced sample was blood. These receptors came from a woman aged 40 to 55 with Graves' hyperthyroidism.

This clonotype was recorded at least ten times. The V call is TRBV7-2, the J call TRBJ1-6; tentatively, D is TRBD1 (6 bases). Germline-derived CDR1 and CDR2 are SGHTA and FQGNSA. V dropped 5 bases and J dropped 10 bases, with 21 bases sitting between them. The CDR3 runs to 16 residues. The CDR3 sequence: CASSLNRVRIGSPLHF. DNA for the CDR3: TGTGCCAGCAGCCTCAACAGGGTGAGGATTGGCTCACCCCTCCACTTT.

V and J are TRBV4-3 and TRBJ1-4; TRBD1 matches at 8 bases. The CDR3 spans 17 residues. Germline V gene sequence: CDR1 LGHNA, CDR2 YSLEER. The J segment lost 4 bases and the V segment lost 1 base, leaving 8 bases of the junction unmatched. The CDR3 region is CASSQGGTGLFNEKLFF. In DNA form, the CDR3 reads TGCGCCAGCAGCCAAGGAGGGACAGGACTTTTTAATGAAAAACTGTTTTTT.

This clonotype was seen repeatedly, ten times or more. The V gene is TRBV19, the J gene TRBJ1-5, with a weak D call TRBD1 (5 bases). Trimming removed 3 bases from V and 7 bases from J, with 10 bases in between. The germline gives CDR1 LNHDA, CDR2 SQIVND (reference sequence). There are 13 residues in the CDR3. The CDR3 loop is CASSIGGGQPQHF. CDR3 DNA sequence: TGTGCCAGTAGTATCGGGGGAGGGCAGCCCCAGCATTTT.

This clonotype was found many times. For the CDR3, the DNA is TGTGCCAGCAGCCAAGATCTCGGACAGGCTAGCAATCAGCCCCAGCATTTT. Its protein is CASSQDLGQASNQPQHF. The gene calls are TRBV4-2 and TRBJ1-5, with TRBD1 matching 7 bases. The CDR3 contains 17 residues. CDR1 LGHNA and CDR2 YNFKEQ come from the germline V gene. J gave up 0 bases and V 0 bases, and 5 bases lay outside the gene matches.

This clonotype was found many times. This sequence joins TRBV11-3 and TRBJ2-7, with no clear D. Deletions cut 1 base from V and 4 bases from J, with 14 bases between. Germline CDR1 reads SGHNT; CDR2 reads YENEEA. The CDR3 has 15 residues. CDR3 in DNA: TGTGCCAGCAGCTTAGGGGATCCTACCACATACGAGCAGTACTTC. This codes for CASSLGDPTTYEQYF.

This clonotype was seen a handful of times. The CDR3 DNA follows: TGTGCCAGCAGCCTAGGACTAGCGGGGGGTTACTACGAGCAGTACTTC. Translation gives CASSLGLAGGYYEQYF. The rearrangement links TRBV3-1 to TRBJ2-7, with 14 bases lining up with TRBD2. This CDR3 contains 16 residues. Germline CDR1 LGHDT, CDR2 YNNKEL (reference sequence). V trimming: 4 bases; J trimming: 3 bases; junction bases outside the gene matches: 5.

V gene TRBV5-1 combines with J gene TRBJ2-7, with D perhaps TRBD1 or TRBD2 (5 bases each). The J call is doubtful: the DNA matches TRBJ2-1 better. The CDR3 extends over 14 amino acids. CDR1 is SGHRS and CDR2 is YFSETQ in the germline V gene. CDR3 amino acids: CASSLASWGNEQFF. In DNA form, the CDR3 reads TGCGCCAGCAGCTTGGCCTCGTGGGGGAATGAGCAGTTCTTC.

V usage is TRBV4-3 and J usage is TRBJ1-1; a weak D match, TRBD1 (5 bases). The CDR3 spans 15 residues. V was pared by 0 bases and J by 5 bases, with 13 bases between. Germline lookup yields CDR1 LGHNA and CDR2 YSLEER. The CDR3 sequence is CASSQESGVGTEAFF. As DNA, the CDR3 is TGCGCCAGCAGCCAAGAATCGGGGGTAGGGACTGAAGCTTTCTTT.

The chain carries TRBV4-3 and TRBJ1-2; possible D gene TRBD1, 5 bases. Germline V lookup: CDR1 LGHNA, CDR2 YSLEER. V was cut by 0 bases and J by 4 bases, with 9 bases left in between. This CDR3 has 14 residues. CDR3 protein: CASSQDGGRYGYTF. CDR3 nucleotides: TGCGCCAGCAGCCAAGATGGGGGTCGCTATGGCTACACCTTC.

This clonotype was counted ten times or more. The chain recombines TRBV5-8 with TRBJ2-7; 9 bases are a match to TRBD2. Germline V gene data show CDR1 as SGHTS and CDR2 as YDEGEE. CDR3 size: 15 residues. J was trimmed by 3 bases and V by 3 bases; bases with no gene match: 7. The CDR3 sequence: CASSSATSGLYEQYF. The CDR3 DNA reads as TGTGCCAGCAGCTCCGCGACTAGCGGCCTCTACGAGCAGTACTTC.

This clonotype was counted at least ten times. The chain uses TRBV7-2 and TRBJ1-4; D gene unclear. Germline V lookup: CDR1 SGHTA, CDR2 FQGNSA. The CDR3 runs to 14 residues. Trimming took 5 bases from V and 13 from J, leaving 20 bases between them. CDR3 in amino acids: CASSLGGSSLGLFF. The DNA for the CDR3 is TGTGCCAGCAGCCTAGGAGGGAGCTCTCTCGGACTGTTTTTT.

About this clonotype: This may be a read error: a much more frequent sequence differs by one nucleotide. The chain carries TRBV20-1 and TRBJ2-2, with 8 bases matching TRBD1. In germline, CDR1 is DFQATT, CDR2 SNEGSKA (reference sequence). The CDR3 sequence is 15 residues long. The CDR3 loop reads CSANAQGANTGDLFF. Here the CDR3 DNA reads TGCAGTGCTAATGCGCAGGGGGCGAACACCGGGGACCTGTTTTTT.

This clonotype has just one count. As the CDR3 is not closed by the conserved phenylalanine or tryptophan, this likely results from a read error. This chain links TRBV5-4 with TRBJ1-6, with TRBD1 as a possible D gene (6 bases). Germline CDR1 is SGHNT and CDR2 is YYREEE (reference sequence). CDR3 length: 12 residues. V was trimmed by 2 bases and J by 11 bases, leaving 8 bases between them. CDR3 bases: TGTGCCAGCAGCTTACAGGGTCCACCCCTCCACCTT. Translating gives CASSLQGPPLHL.

Details on this clonotype: At one end the junction does not follow the germline gene, possibly because of a read error. This sequence joins TRBV19 and TRBJ2-7; perhaps TRBD2 as D (5 bases). CDR3 length equals 15 residues. Germline V CDR1 and CDR2: LNHDA, SQIVND (reference sequence). The CDR3 loop is CAGSIGGWSSYEQYF. The CDR3 DNA sequence: TGCGCCGGTAGTATCGGCGGGTGGAGCTCCTACGAGCAGTACTTC.

This clonotype was counted ten times or more. This chain links TRBV24-1 with TRBJ1-5; D is possibly TRBD1 (5 bases). The CDR3 is 14 residues long. With 6 bases removed from V and 7 bases from J, the gap between germline ends came to 15 bases. Germline CDR1 is KGHDR and CDR2 is SFDVKD. The CDR3 DNA reads as TGTGCCACCAGTTCGGGAAGGGGCTGGCAGCCCCAGCATTTT. It encodes CATSSGRGWQPQHF.

The chain uses TRBV4-1 and TRBJ1-1; a weak D match, TRBD1 (6 bases). The CDR3 contains 14 residues. Per the germline V gene, CDR1 is MGHRA and CDR2 is YSYEKL. V was trimmed by 3 bases and J by 3 bases, leaving 11 bases between them. CDR3 bases: TGCGCCAGCAGCCAGGCGAGACAGGACACTGAAGCTTTCTTT. As protein: CASSQARQDTEAFF.

The CDR3 DNA is TGTGCCAGCAGTCCCCTCCCAGGGGAGAGTTCACCCCTCCACTTT. The encoded protein is CASSPLPGESSPLHF. This chain joins TRBV7-2 and TRBJ1-6; D may be TRBD1 (6 bases). Germline loops: CDR1 SGHTA, CDR2 FQGNSA. CDR3 size: 15 residues. The germline V and J ends were trimmed by 6 bases and 9 bases, with 18 bases remaining between them.

A remark on this clonotype: This may be a read error, as it is one base from a much larger clone. The gene calls are TRBV7-2 and TRBJ1-1; no definite D call. Germline V gene lookup returns CDR1 SGHTA and CDR2 FQGNSA. This CDR3 region has 14 residues. CDR3 bases: TGTGCCAGCAGTAACGGACGGACGAACACTGAAGTTTTCTTT. It encodes CASSNGRTNTEVFF. The whole variable domain, remainder taken from reference TRBV7-2 and TRBJ1-1, is GAGVSQSPSNKVTEKGKDVELRCDPISGHTALYWYRQSLGQGLEFLIYFQGNSAPDKSGLPSDRFSAERTGGSVSTLTIQRTQQEDSAVYLCASSNGRTNTEVFFGQGTRLTVV.